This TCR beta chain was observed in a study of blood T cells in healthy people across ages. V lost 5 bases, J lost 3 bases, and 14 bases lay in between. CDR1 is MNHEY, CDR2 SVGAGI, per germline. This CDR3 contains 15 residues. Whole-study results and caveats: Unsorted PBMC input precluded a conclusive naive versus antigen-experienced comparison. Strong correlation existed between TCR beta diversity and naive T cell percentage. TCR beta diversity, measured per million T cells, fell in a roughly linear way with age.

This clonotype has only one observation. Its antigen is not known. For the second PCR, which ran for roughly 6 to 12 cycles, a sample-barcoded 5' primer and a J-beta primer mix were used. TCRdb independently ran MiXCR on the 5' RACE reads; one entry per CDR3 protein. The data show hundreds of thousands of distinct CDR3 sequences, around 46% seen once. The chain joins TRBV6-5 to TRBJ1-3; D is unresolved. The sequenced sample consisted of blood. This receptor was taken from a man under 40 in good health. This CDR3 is CASSPGLVSGNTIYF. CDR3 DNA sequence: TGTGCCAGCAGTCCAGGCCTCGTTAGTGGAAACACCATATATTTT.